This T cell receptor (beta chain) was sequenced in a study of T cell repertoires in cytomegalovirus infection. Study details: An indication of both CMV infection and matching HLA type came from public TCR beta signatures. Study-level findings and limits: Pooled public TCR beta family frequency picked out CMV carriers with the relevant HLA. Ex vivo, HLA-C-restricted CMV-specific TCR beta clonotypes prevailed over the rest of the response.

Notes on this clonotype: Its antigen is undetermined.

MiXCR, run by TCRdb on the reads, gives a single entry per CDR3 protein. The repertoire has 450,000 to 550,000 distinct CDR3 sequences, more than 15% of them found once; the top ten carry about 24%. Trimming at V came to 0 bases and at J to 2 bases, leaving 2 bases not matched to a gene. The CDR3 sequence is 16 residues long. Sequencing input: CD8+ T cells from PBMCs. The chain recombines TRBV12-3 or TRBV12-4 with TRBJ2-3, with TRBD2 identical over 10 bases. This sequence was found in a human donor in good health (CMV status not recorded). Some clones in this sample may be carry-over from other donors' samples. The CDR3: CASSLASGGITDTQYF. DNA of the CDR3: TGTGCCAGCAGTTTAGCTAGCGGGGGGATCACAGATACGCAGTATTTT.